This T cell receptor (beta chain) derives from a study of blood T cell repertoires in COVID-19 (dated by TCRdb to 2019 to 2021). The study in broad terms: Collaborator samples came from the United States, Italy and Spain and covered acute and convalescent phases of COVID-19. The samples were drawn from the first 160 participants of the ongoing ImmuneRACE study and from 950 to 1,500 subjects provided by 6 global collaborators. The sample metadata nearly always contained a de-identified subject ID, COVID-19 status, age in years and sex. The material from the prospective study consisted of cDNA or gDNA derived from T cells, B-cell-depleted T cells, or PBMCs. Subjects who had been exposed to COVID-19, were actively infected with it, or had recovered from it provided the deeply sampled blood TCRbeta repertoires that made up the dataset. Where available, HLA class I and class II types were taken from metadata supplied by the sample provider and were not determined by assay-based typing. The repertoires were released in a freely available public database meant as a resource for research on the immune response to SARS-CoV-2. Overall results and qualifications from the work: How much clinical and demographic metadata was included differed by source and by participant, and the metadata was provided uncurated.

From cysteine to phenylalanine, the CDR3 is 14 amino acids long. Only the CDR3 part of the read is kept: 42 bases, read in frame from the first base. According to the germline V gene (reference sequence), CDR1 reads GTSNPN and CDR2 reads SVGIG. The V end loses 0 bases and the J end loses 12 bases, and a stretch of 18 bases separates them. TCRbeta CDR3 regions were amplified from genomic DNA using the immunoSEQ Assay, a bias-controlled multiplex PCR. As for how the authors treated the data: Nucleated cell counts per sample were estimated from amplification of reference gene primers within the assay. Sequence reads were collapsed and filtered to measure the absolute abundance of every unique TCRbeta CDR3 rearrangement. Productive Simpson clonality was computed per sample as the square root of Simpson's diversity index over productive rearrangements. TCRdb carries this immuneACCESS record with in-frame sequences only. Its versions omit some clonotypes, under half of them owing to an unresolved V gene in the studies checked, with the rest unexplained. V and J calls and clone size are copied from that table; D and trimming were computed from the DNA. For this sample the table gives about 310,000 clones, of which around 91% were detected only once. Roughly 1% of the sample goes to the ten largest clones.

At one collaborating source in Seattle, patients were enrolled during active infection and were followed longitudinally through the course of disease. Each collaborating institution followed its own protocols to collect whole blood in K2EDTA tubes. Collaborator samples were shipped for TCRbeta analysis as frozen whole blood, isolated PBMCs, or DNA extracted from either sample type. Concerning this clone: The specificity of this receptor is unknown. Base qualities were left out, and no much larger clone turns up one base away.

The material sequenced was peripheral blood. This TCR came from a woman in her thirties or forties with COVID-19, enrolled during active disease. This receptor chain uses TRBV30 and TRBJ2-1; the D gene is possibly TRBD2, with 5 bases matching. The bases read TGTGCCTGGAGTGTAAAGACGGGATACGATGGGCAGTTCTTC. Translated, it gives CAWSVKTGYDGQFF.